These 12 T cell receptor beta chains share one sample of origin, sequenced in a study of shared clonotypes between healthy human individuals. Produced via immunoSEQ multiplex PCR; TCRdb's table is partial and in-frame only. The sample records 1.5 million to 2.5 million clones, about 95% being singletons. CD8 cells regarded as naive lacked CD45RO, were positively chosen for CCR7, and omitted terminally differentiated effector memory CD45RA+ cells. The sequenced material came from naive CD8+ T cells sorted from blood. These receptor sequences come from a man aged 18 to 29 in good health.

This sequence joins TRBV10-2 and TRBJ2-7; 7 bases fit TRBD2. The junction had 12 bases not matched to a gene; V was cut back by 1 base and J by 3 bases. CDR1 is WSHSY, CDR2 SAAADI, per germline. This CDR3 is 17 amino acids long. The CDR3 sequence: CASSELDYGGNFYEQYF. The CDR3 region has the DNA TGCGCCAGCAGTGAGTTAGATTACGGGGGGAACTTCTACGAGCAGTACTTC.

In nucleotides, the CDR3 is TGTGCCAGCTCGGTGCGGGGAGGCACAGATACGCAGTATTTT. The encoded protein is CASSVRGGTDTQYF. The V call is TRBV7-9, the J call TRBJ2-3, with TRBD2 as a possible D gene (6 bases). In germline, CDR1 is SEHNR, CDR2 FQNEAQ (reference sequence). CDR3 length: 14 residues. Trimming pared 8 bases from V and 1 base from J, leaving 13 bases between.

This clone has only one observation. Distinct nucleotide sequences in the sample also encode this CDR3. The chain is built from TRBV5-6 and TRBJ1-5, with D hard to call. V lost 0 bases, J lost 7 bases, and 8 bases lay in between. The CDR3 loop spans 13 amino acids. From germline, CDR1 is SGHDT and CDR2 YYEEEE. CDR3 region: CASSLGVGQPQHF. In DNA, the CDR3 is TGTGCCAGCAGCTTGGGGGTAGGGCAGCCCCAGCATTTT.

CDR3 sequence: CASSDPGLENQQFF. The CDR3 DNA follows: TGTGCCAGCAGCGACCCGGGACTAGAGAACCAGCAGTTCTTC. The chain joins TRBV5-5 to TRBJ2-1; 8 bases line up with TRBD2. CDR1 and CDR2 (germline): SGHKS, YYEKEE (reference sequence). This CDR3 has 14 residues. V was clipped by 4 bases and J by 11 bases; unmatched bases: 11.

This chain uses TRBV4-2 with TRBJ2-5; the match to TRBD2 covers 9 bases. V gave up 0 bases and J gave up 2 bases; unmatched junction bases: 10. Germline V gene lookup returns CDR1 LGHNA and CDR2 YNFKEQ. CDR3 length: 18 residues. In DNA form, the CDR3 reads TGTGCCAGCAGCCAAGATCCGATGATAGCGGGGGAGCAAGAGACCCAGTACTTC. It translates to CASSQDPMIAGEQETQYF.

The genes are TRBV29-1 and TRBJ2-7, with 11 bases identical to TRBD2. The germline V gene encodes CDR1 SQVTM and CDR2 ANQGSEA. CDR3 length equals 14 residues. The V segment lost 7 bases and the J segment 4 bases; nucleotides outside the gene matches: 9. Here the CDR3 reads CSASGTSGSYEQYF. CDR3 DNA sequence: TGCAGCGCATCTGGGACTAGCGGTTCTTACGAGCAGTACTTC.

The gene calls are TRBV11-3 and TRBJ2-7; maybe TRBD1 (6 bases). Germline V gene data show CDR1 as SGHNT and CDR2 as YENEEA. The CDR3 consists of 15 residues. Trimming pared 3 bases from V and 0 bases from J, leaving 12 bases between. The CDR3 DNA reads as TGTGCCAGCAGCTTGGGACGGGACAACTCCTACGAGCAGTACTTC. Residues: CASSLGRDNSYEQYF.

The chain uses TRBV27 and TRBJ2-5; possible D gene TRBD1, 6 bases. The CDR3 is 13 residues long. The V end lost 5 bases, the J end lost 5 bases, and 12 bases lay between the germline ends. CDR1 and CDR2 from the germline V gene are MNHEY and SMNVEV (reference sequence). CDR3 residues: CASSTTGWETQYF. The CDR3 DNA reads TGTGCCAGCAGTACGACAGGTTGGGAGACCCAGTACTTC.

The V gene is TRBV4-3, the J gene TRBJ2-1; 15 nucleotides line up with TRBD2. V gave up 2 bases and J gave up 9 bases; unmatched junction bases: 8. CDR3 length equals 17 residues. Germline CDR1 and CDR2: LGHNA and YSLEER. DNA for the CDR3: TGCGCCAGCAGCCAACCCGGACTAGCGGGAGGGAGGATTGAGCAGTTCTTC. It codes for CASSQPGLAGGRIEQFF.

V usage is TRBV29-1 and J usage is TRBJ2-7, with TRBD1 matching over 8 bases. CDR1 is SQVTM and CDR2 is ANQGSEA in the germline V gene. There are 15 residues in the CDR3. V gave up 1 base and J gave up 3 bases; unmatched junction bases: 8. CDR3 nucleotides: TGCAGCGTTGAAGTCGTGGCAGGGGGCGGCTACGAGCAGTACTTC. Its translation is CSVEVVAGGGYEQYF.

The V gene is TRBV19, the J gene TRBJ2-2, with 14 bases fitting TRBD2. The V and J ends lost 6 bases and 6 bases, in that order; junction bases with no gene match: 0. Germline V gene data show CDR1 as LNHDA and CDR2 as SQIVND (reference sequence). The CDR3 is 14 amino acids. CDR3 amino acids: CASRGLAGAGELFF. The CDR3 region has the DNA TGTGCCAGTAGGGGACTAGCGGGGGCCGGGGAGCTGTTTTTT.

The rearrangement uses TRBV11-3 and TRBJ2-1; D gene unclear. Trimming stripped 5 bases from V and 0 bases from J, with 14 bases between. CDR3 length: 16 amino acids. Germline V gene data show CDR1 as SGHNT and CDR2 as YENEEA. The CDR3 loop is CASSPGLSSSYNEQFF. CDR3 sequence (DNA): TGTGCCAGCAGCCCTGGGTTATCGAGCTCCTACAATGAGCAGTTCTTC. The full variable domain, its missing parts supplied by reference TRBV11-3 and TRBJ2-1, is EAGVVQSPRYKIIEKKQPVAFWCNPISGHNTLYWYLQNLGQGPELLIRYENEEAVDDSQLPKDRFSAERLKGVDSTLKIQPAELGDSAVYLCASSPGLSSSYNEQFFGPGTRLTVL.